The clone carrying this TCR beta chain was counted many times. Time point denoted: patch test 1, 2 weeks after DPC sensitization. Documented treatment: therapeutic diphenylcyclopropenone sensitization with weekly scalp DPC. The CDR3 has 13 amino acids. Germline CDR1 reads SEHNR; CDR2 reads FQNEAQ (reference sequence). Deletions cut 3 bases from V and 5 bases from J, with 8 bases between. MiXCR, run by TCRdb on the RACE reads, gives a single entry per CDR3 protein. The sample holds roughly 380,000 distinct CDR3 sequences; about 4.8% are singletons and the top ten take approximately 2.1%. This entry comes from a study of human T cells and chemical hapten exposure.

The source material was whole blood, sampled in connection with sensitization to the hapten diphenylcyclopropenone (DPC). The TCR originated in a woman between 50 and 59 years old with alopecia areata. Some clones in this sample may be carry-over from other donors' samples. The chain is built from TRBV7-9 and TRBJ2-4; D unclear. As DNA, the CDR3 is TGTGCCAGCAGCTTGTCCTCCGAAAACATTCAGTACTTC. This gives the protein CASSLSSENIQYF.